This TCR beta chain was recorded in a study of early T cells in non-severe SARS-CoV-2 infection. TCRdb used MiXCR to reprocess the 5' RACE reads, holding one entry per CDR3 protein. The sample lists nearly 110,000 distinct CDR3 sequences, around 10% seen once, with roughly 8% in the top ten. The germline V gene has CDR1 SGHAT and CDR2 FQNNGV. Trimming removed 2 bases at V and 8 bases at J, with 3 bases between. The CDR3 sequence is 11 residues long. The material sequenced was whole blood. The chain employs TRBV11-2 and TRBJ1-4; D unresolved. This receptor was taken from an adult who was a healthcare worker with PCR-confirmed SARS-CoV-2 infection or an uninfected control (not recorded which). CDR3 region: CASSLNEKLFF. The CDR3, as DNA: TGTGCCAGCAGCTTAAACGAAAAACTGTTTTTT.